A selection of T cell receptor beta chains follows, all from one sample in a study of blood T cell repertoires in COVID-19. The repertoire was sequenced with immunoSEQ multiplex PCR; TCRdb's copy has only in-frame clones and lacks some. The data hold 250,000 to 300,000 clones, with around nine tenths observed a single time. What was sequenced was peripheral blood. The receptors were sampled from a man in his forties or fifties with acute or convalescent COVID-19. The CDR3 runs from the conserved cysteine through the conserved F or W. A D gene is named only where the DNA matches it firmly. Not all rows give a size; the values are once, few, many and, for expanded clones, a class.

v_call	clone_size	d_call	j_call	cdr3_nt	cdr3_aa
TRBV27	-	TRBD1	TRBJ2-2	TGTGCCAGCAGTTTAGGTGGGGCCCCCAGGGGGCGGAAGCTGTTTTTT	CASSLGGAPRGRKLFF
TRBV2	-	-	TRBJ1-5	TGTGCCAGCAAAGACAGATTATTGAGCAATCAGCCCCAGCATTTT	CASKDRLLSNQPQHF
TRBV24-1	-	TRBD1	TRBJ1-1	TGTGCCACCAGTCCGACAGGGGGCACTGAAGCTTTCTTT	CATSPTGGTEAFF
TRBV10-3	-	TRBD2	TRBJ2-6	TGTGCCATCAGCCGCTCTACTAGCGGGGGGGTTGGGGCCAACGTCCTGACTTTC	CAISRSTSGGVGANVLTF
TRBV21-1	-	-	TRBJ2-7	TGTGCCAGCAGCAAAGGGGACAGGGGGCATGACGAGCAGTACTTC	CASSKGDRGHDEQYF
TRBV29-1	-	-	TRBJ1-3	TGCAGCGTTGAAGATCGGGGGGGGAACACCATATATTTT	CSVEDRGGNTIYF
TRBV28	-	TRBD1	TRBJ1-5	TGTGCCAGCAGTTCCGGGACAGGCAATCAGCCCCAGCATTTT	CASSSGTGNQPQHF
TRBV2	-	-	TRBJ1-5	TGTGCCAGCAGCCCTACAGGGAATATCCATCAGCCCCAGCATTTT	CASSPTGNIHQPQHF
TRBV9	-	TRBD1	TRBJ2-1	TGTGCCAGCAGCCCTCGACAGGGTAACAATGAGCAGTTCTTC	CASSPRQGNNEQFF
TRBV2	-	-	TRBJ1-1	TGTGCCAGCAGGAACAGGAGGAACACTGAAGCTTTCTTT	CASRNRRNTEAFF
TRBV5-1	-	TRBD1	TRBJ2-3	TGCGCCAGCAGCTTGCTGGACAGGGGTGTTACAGATACGCAGTATTTT	CASSLLDRGVTDTQYF
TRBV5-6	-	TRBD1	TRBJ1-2	TGTGCCAGCAGCCCGAACAGGGGGCGGGGCTATGGCTACACCTTC	CASSPNRGRGYGYTF
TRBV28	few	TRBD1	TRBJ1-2	TGTGCCAGCAGGGACAGGGAAAGGGGCGGCTACACCTTC	CASRDRERGGYTF
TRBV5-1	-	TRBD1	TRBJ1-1	TGCGCCAGCAGCTTTTCGTACAGGGGTGTTGGTAACACTGAAGCTTTCTTT	CASSFSYRGVGNTEAFF
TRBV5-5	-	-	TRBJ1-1	TGTGCCAGCAGCTTGAACTTCCAGGGGTTGGACACTGAAGCTTTCTTT	CASSLNFQGLDTEAFF
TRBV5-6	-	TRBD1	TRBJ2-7	TGTGCCAGCAGCTTGGTAGGTGGGACAGCGAACTACGAGCAGTACTTC	CASSLVGGTANYEQYF
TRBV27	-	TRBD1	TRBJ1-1	TGTGCCAGCAGTTCTTTAATGGGGACAGGGGGAAGAGAGAATTATGAAGCTTTCTTT	CASSSLMGTGGRENYEAFF
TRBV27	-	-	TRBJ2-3	TGTGCCAGCAGTTTATCCGGACTCAGCACAGATACGCAGTATTTT	CASSLSGLSTDTQYF
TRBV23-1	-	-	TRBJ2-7	TGCGCCAGCAGTCAATTCACAGAAGAGCAGTACTTC	CASSQFTEEQYF
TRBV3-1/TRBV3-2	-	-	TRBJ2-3	TGTGCCAGCAGCCAAGCGGTCGGGGGTGCCCCCACAGATACGCAGTATTTT	CASSQAVGGAPTDTQYF
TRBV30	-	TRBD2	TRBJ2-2	TGTGCCTGGGGAAGAGAGGCTAGCGGAACCGGGGAGCTGTTTTTT	CAWGREASGTGELFF
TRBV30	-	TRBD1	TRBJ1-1	TGTGCCTGGAAAGGACAGGGGGGCACTGAAGCTTTCTTT	CAWKGQGGTEAFF